One sample yielded the 21 T cell receptor beta chains listed below, sequenced in a study of cytomegalovirus exposure and HLA in healthy donors. The primer mix had 60 Vbeta and 13 Jbeta primers. Profiling relied on immunoSEQ multiplex PCR, and the TCRdb table lists in-frame clones only, not all of them. The sample yields around 300,000 clones, around four fifths seen once. Input material: PBMCs. These receptors all stem from a woman between 40 and 50 years old in good health and CMV-seropositive.

V usage is TRBV29-1 and J usage is TRBJ2-7, with 12 nucleotides matching TRBD1. Germline loops: CDR1 SQVTM, CDR2 ANQGSEA. The CDR3 covers 16 residues. V was clipped by 6 bases and J by 3 bases; unmatched bases: 12. The CDR3: CSVSGTGGAELYEQYF. DNA of the CDR3: TGCAGCGTCTCCGGGACAGGGGGCGCGGAGCTCTACGAGCAGTACTTC.

The rearrangement links TRBV30 to TRBJ2-5; no definite D call. With the DNA end fitting TRBJ2-7 better, the J assignment may be wrong. CDR1 and CDR2 (germline): GTSNPN, SVGIG (reference sequence). This CDR3 contains 12 residues. The CDR3: CAWSVRYHEQYF. DNA for the CDR3: TGTGCCTGGAGCGTCCGGTACCACGAGCAGTACTTC.

The gene calls are TRBV18 and TRBJ2-2; 8 positions match TRBD2. Trimming at V came to 2 bases and at J to 5 bases, leaving 10 bases not matched to a gene. Germline CDR1 KGHSH, CDR2 LQKENI. The CDR3 is made up of 17 amino acids. CDR3 loop: CASSPFSPGGPTGELFF. In DNA, the CDR3 is TGTGCCAGCTCACCATTCTCCCCGGGAGGGCCAACCGGGGAGCTGTTTTTT.

V and J are TRBV21-1 and TRBJ1-1. TRBV21-1 constitutes a pseudogene. The CDR3 totals 16 residues. The CDR3 spells CASSKGRGECNTEAFF. Written as DNA, the CDR3 is TGTGCCAGCAGCAAGGGTCGGGGGGAATGTAACACTGAAGCTTTCTTT.

The V and J genes are TRBV27 and TRBJ2-7; tentatively, D is TRBD1 (5 bases). Trimming took off 2 bases at V and 5 bases at J, with 22 bases between the two ends. This CDR3 contains 17 residues. In germline, CDR1 is MNHEY, CDR2 SMNVEV (reference sequence). The chain's CDR3 is CASSLDGLDRGRNEQYF. The CDR3 DNA reads as TGTGCCAGCAGTTTAGACGGGCTGGATAGGGGAAGGAACGAGCAGTACTTC.

The chain joins TRBV7-2 to TRBJ1-5; no clear D. The CDR3 spans 16 residues. V shed 1 base and J shed 2 bases, with 12 bases lying between them. Germline lookup yields CDR1 SGHTA and CDR2 FQGNSA. The CDR3 nucleotides read TGTGCCAGCAGCTTAGTCCCTCGTACAGGCAATCAGCCCCAGCATTTT. It translates to CASSLVPRTGNQPQHF.

In regard to this clone: At one end the junction does not follow the germline gene, possibly because of a read error. The genes are TRBV29-1 and TRBJ2-6; 9 bases match TRBD1. Germline CDR1 SQVTM, CDR2 ANQGSEA. The CDR3 is 17 amino acids. This CDR3 is CSVEARDRVSGANGLTF. The CDR3 DNA is TGCAGCGTTGAAGCCCGGGACAGGGTCTCTGGGGCCAACGGCCTGACTTTC.

The rearrangement uses TRBV13 and TRBJ1-3; 7 positions match TRBD1. Germline CDR1 reads PRHDT; CDR2 reads FYEKMQ (reference sequence). The CDR3 contains 17 residues. V was clipped by 5 bases and J by 1 base; unmatched bases: 11. The DNA of the CDR3 is TGTGCCAGCAGCGACCGACAGGGTTATTCTTCTGGAAACACCATATATTTT. Its protein is CASSDRQGYSSGNTIYF. The variable domain in full, with the rest retrieved from reference TRBV13 and TRBJ1-3, is AAGVIQSPRHLIKEKRETATLKCYPIPRHDTVYWYQQGPGQDPQFLISFYEKMQSDKGSIPDRFSAQQFSDYHSELNMSSLELGDSALYFCASSDRQGYSSGNTIYFGEGSWLTVV.

A few counts support this clone. J is TRBJ1-2 and V is TRBV25-1, with D uncertain. V gave up 2 bases and J gave up 4 bases, with 8 bases separating them. Germline CDR1 reads MGHDK; CDR2 reads SYGVNS. The CDR3 runs to 13 residues. The CDR3 nucleotides are TGTGCCAGCAGTGAACAGGATCGCTATGGCTACACCTTC. It is translated as CASSEQDRYGYTF.

This CDR3 is CSVDRGLSQETQYF. In nucleotides, the CDR3 is TGCAGCGTTGATCGGGGGTTAAGCCAAGAGACCCAGTACTTC. This chain connects TRBV29-1 to TRBJ2-5, with D tentatively TRBD2 (6 bases). Trimming removed 3 bases from V and 1 base from J, with 12 bases in between. Germline V lookup: CDR1 SQVTM, CDR2 ANQGSEA. The CDR3 loop spans 14 amino acids.

The chain has TRBV7-9 and TRBJ2-2; 15 nucleotides line up with TRBD2. The J segment lost 0 bases and the V segment lost 5 bases, leaving 4 bases of the junction unmatched. CDR3 size: 18 residues. Germline CDR1 reads SEHNR; CDR2 reads FQNEAQ (reference sequence). CDR3: CASSPGLAGGANTGELFF. In DNA, the CDR3 is TGTGCCAGCAGCCCCGGACTAGCGGGAGGGGCGAACACCGGGGAGCTGTTTTTT.

This chain connects TRBV19 to TRBJ2-3; a possible D gene is TRBD2 (6 bases). CDR3 length: 19 residues. Trimming took 7 bases from V and 0 from J, leaving 26 bases between them. In germline, CDR1 is LNHDA, CDR2 SQIVND (reference sequence). The CDR3 coding sequence is TGTGCCAGTAATCCCAGAGCCGGGAGTAAAAAAACTAGCACAGATACGCAGTATTTT. Protein product: CASNPRAGSKKTSTDTQYF.

The chain carries TRBV11-3 and TRBJ2-7, with a weak D call TRBD1 (7 bases). V gave up 1 base and J gave up 3 bases, with 13 bases separating them. Germline assignment: CDR1 SGHNT and CDR2 YENEEA. The CDR3 runs 15 residues. This CDR3 is CASSLAGQEGYEQYF. In DNA form, the CDR3 reads TGTGCCAGCAGCTTAGCAGGACAGGAGGGCTACGAGCAGTACTTC. Using reference TRBV11-3 and TRBJ2-7 for the parts outside the CDR3, the full variable domain is EAGVVQSPRYKIIEKKQPVAFWCNPISGHNTLYWYLQNLGQGPELLIRYENEEAVDDSQLPKDRFSAERLKGVDSTLKIQPAELGDSAVYLCASSLAGQEGYEQYFGPGTRLTVT.

V is TRBV27 and J is TRBJ1-2; unclear D gene. V was shortened by 2 bases and J by 4 bases, with 14 bases between the two germline ends. The CDR3 contains 15 residues. CDR1 is MNHEY and CDR2 is SMNVEV in the germline V gene (reference sequence). The CDR3 is CASSLVGTESYGYTF. The CDR3 DNA reads TGTGCCAGCAGTTTAGTCGGCACAGAGTCCTATGGCTACACCTTC.

V is TRBV29-1 and J is TRBJ1-1; D may be TRBD1 (5 bases). CDR1 and CDR2 (germline): SQVTM, ANQGSEA. Trimming left V 4 bases short and J 4 bases short, with 13 bases between. This CDR3 has 13 residues. CDR3 sequence reads: CSVGSGVGTEAFF. In DNA form, the CDR3 reads TGCAGCGTTGGTTCGGGGGTGGGCACTGAAGCTTTCTTT.

V and J are TRBV5-1 and TRBJ2-7, with 9 bases fitting TRBD2. Germline V gene sequence: CDR1 SGHRS, CDR2 YFSETQ. V dropped 4 bases and J dropped 6; count of bases not matched to a gene: 11. The CDR3 has 15 residues. The CDR3 loop reads CASSDQMGLAVEQYF. The CDR3 DNA is TGCGCCAGCAGCGATCAAATGGGACTAGCTGTCGAGCAGTACTTC.

The chain recombines TRBV6-5 with TRBJ1-5, with D uncertain. Between the trimmed V and J ends, which lost 4 bases and 5 bases, there was a span of 15 bases. CDR3 length: 15 residues. Germline V gives CDR1 MNHEY, CDR2 SVGAGI. CDR3 residues: CASSFLQGRHQPQHF. In DNA, the CDR3 is TGTGCCAGCAGTTTTCTACAAGGGAGGCATCAGCCCCAGCATTTT.

This clone has a single count. This chain connects TRBV7-6 to TRBJ2-5, with 10 bases lining up with TRBD2. This CDR3 spans 14 amino acids. Germline V CDR1 and CDR2: SGHVS, FNYEAQ. Germline trimming cut 0 bases from V and 13 bases from J; bases unmatched to any gene: 8. CDR3 sequence reads: CASSLAEPLAGVYF. The CDR3 bases are TGTGCCAGCAGCTTAGCCGAGCCTCTAGCGGGAGTGTACTTC.

This clone showed up just once. The chain employs TRBV2 and TRBJ2-7; 9 bases match TRBD1. Germline V lookup: CDR1 SNHLY, CDR2 FYNNEI. V shed 6 bases, J shed 1 base, and the junction held 4 bases outside the gene matches. CDR3 size: 14 residues. CDR3 sequence reads: CASRPGTGSYEQYF. As DNA, the CDR3 is TGTGCCAGCAGGCCCGGGACAGGGTCCTACGAGCAGTACTTC.

V usage is TRBV28 and J usage is TRBJ1-2; D is unresolved. The V end was cut by 3 bases, the J end by 8 bases, with 10 bases between. CDR3 length: 12 residues. The germline gives CDR1 MDHEN, CDR2 SYDVKM. The CDR3 loop is CASSFSFGGYTF. The CDR3 DNA reads TGTGCCAGCAGTTTTAGCTTTGGAGGCTACACCTTC.

This chain connects TRBV19 to TRBJ2-3, with 12 bases aligning to TRBD1. Germline CDR1 is LNHDA and CDR2 is SQIVND (reference sequence). With 1 base clipped from V and 4 bases from J, the junction kept 3 bases outside the gene matches. This CDR3 is 16 amino acids long. The CDR3 is CASSIVGTGGPDTQYF. The CDR3 nucleotides are TGTGCCAGTAGTATAGTTGGGACAGGGGGCCCAGATACGCAGTATTTT.